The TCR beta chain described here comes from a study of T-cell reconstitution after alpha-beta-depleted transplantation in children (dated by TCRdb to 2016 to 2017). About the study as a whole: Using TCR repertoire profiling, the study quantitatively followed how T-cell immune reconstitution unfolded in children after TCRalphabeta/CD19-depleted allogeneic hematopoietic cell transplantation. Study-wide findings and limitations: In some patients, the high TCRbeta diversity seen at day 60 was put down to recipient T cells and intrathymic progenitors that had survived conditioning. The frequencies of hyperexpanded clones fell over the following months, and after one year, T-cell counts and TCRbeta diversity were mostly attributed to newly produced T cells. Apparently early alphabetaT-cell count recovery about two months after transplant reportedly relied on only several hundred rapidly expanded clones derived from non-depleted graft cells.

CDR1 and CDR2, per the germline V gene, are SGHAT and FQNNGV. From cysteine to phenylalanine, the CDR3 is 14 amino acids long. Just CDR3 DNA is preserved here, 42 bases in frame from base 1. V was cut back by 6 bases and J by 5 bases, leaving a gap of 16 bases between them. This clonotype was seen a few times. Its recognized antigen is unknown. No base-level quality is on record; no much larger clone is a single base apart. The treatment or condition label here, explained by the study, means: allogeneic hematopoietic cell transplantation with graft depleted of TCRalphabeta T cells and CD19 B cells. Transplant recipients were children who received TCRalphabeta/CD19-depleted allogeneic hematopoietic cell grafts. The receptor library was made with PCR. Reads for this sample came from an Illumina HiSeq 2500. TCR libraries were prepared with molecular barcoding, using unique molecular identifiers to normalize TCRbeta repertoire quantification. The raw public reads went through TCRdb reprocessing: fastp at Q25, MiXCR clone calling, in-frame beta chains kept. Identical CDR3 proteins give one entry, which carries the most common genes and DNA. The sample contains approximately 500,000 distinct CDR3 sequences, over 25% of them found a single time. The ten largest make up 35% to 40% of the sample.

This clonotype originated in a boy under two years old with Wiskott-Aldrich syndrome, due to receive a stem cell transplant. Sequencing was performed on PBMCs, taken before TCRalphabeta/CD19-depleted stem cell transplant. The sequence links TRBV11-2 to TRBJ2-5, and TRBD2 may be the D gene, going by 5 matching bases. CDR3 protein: CASRIGGRGETQYF. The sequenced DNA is TGTGCCAGCAGAATAGGCGGCCGGGGTGAGACCCAGTACTTC.